The rows below give T cell receptor beta chains drawn from one sample of a study of graft-versus-host responses after intestinal transplantation. Sequencing used immunoSEQ multiplex PCR; TCRdb keeps in-frame clones, though not all of them. This sample carries approximately 19,000 clones, approximately 70% of them seen once, and the ten largest clones take approximately 7.9%. The sequencing used ileum tissue, collected about 21 days after intestinal transplant. The receptors shown here come from a human patient who received an intestinal transplant, so some T cells may come from the graft donor. The CDR3 runs from the conserved cysteine through the conserved F or W. D genes are given only for firm matches. For some rows the clone size is stated as once, few or many, or as a class when expanded; others skip it.

d_gene	v_gene	abundance	j_gene	CDR3aa	CDR3nt
.	TRBV5-4	.	TRBJ2-7	CASSAGTAYEQYF	TGTGCCAGCAGCGCGGGGACAGCCTACGAGCAGTACTTC
.	TRBV28	few	TRBJ1-2	CASSSPDRPRDGYTF	TGTGCCAGCAGCTCCCCGGACAGACCAAGGGATGGCTACACCTTC
.	TRBV4-2	.	TRBJ2-7	CASSQVLVNSYEQYF	TGTGCCAGCAGCCAAGTACTAGTAAACAGCTACGAGCAGTACTTC
.	TRBV13	.	TRBJ1-1	CASSSKQASLEAFF	TGTGCCAGCAGCTCTAAACAGGCTTCCCTTGAAGCTTTCTTT
.	TRBV4-1	.	TRBJ1-2	CASSLRGSYGYTF	TGCGCCAGCAGTCTCCGGGGGAGCTATGGCTACACCTTC
.	TRBV6-1	few	TRBJ1-2	CAPGPPGSGYTF	TGTGCCCCCGGCCCCCCCGGGAGCGGCTACACCTTC
TRBD2	TRBV11-2	.	TRBJ2-1	CASSPGTSEGNEQFF	TGTGCCAGCAGCCCCGGGACTAGCGAAGGCAATGAGCAGTTCTTC
.	TRBV21-1	once	TRBJ2-1	CARKHLAGPYNEQFF	TGTGCCAGGAAGCATCTAGCGGGCCCCTACAATGAGCAGTTCTTC
.	TRBV29-1	.	TRBJ2-2	CSGLRATGELFF	TGCAGCGGATTGAGGGCCACCGGGGAGCTGTTTTTT
TRBD1	TRBV7-2	.	TRBJ1-1	CASSLWDRGGNTEAFF	TGTGCCAGCAGCTTATGGGACAGGGGAGGGAACACTGAAGCTTTCTTT
.	TRBV10-1	.	TRBJ2-7	CASSDQQGSSYEQYF	TGCGCCAGCAGTGACCAACAGGGAAGCTCCTACGAGCAGTACTTC
.	TRBV19	.	TRBJ1-3	CASSISDYSGNTIYF	TGTGCCAGTAGTATAAGTGACTACAGTGGAAACACCATATATTTT
.	TRBV5-1	.	TRBJ1-1	CASSSPSGLGAEAFF	TGCGCCAGCAGCTCCCCTTCAGGTCTCGGCGCTGAAGCTTTCTTT
.	TRBV11-2	.	TRBJ1-2	CASSLDVNYGYTF	TGTGCCAGCAGCTTAGACGTTAACTATGGCTACACCTTC
.	TRBV27	.	TRBJ1-5	CASSFLNQPQHF	TGTGCCAGCAGTTTCCTGAATCAGCCCCAGCATTTT
.	TRBV5-8	.	TRBJ1-5	CASSLDSPADPQHF	TGTGCCAGCAGCCTTGACAGTCCCGCGGATCCCCAGCATTTT